One sample yielded the 29 T cell receptor beta chains listed below, sequenced in a study of shared clonotypes between healthy human individuals. Sequencing used immunoSEQ multiplex PCR; TCRdb keeps in-frame clones, though not all of them. In the table there are about 2.3 million clones, approximately 95% of which are singletons. The sample consisted of naive CD4+ T cells from PBMCs. Subset noted: CD45RA+ positively selected. Receptors originate from a man younger than 35 in good health. Some clones in this sample may be carry-over from other donors' samples.

This sequence joins TRBV18 and TRBJ2-5; a possible D gene is TRBD2 (5 bases). This CDR3 region has 14 residues. Germline V gene sequence: CDR1 KGHSH, CDR2 LQKENI. The germline V and J ends were trimmed by 4 bases and 9 bases, with 18 bases remaining between them. CDR3 in amino acids: CASSQEYITGSQYF. The CDR3 DNA sequence: TGTGCCAGCTCACAGGAGTATATTACGGGATCCCAGTACTTC.

The chain links TRBV5-1 to TRBJ2-2; no firm D call. In germline, CDR1 is SGHRS, CDR2 YFSETQ. The CDR3 sequence is 14 residues long. Trimming removed 1 base from V and 4 bases from J, with 8 bases in between. The DNA of the CDR3 is TGCGCCAGCAGCTTGTCCGACTTCACCGGGGAGCTGTTTTTT. Encoded protein: CASSLSDFTGELFF.

The chain links TRBV19 to TRBJ1-5, with D possibly TRBD1 on 6 matching bases. CDR3 length equals 15 residues. Trimming removed 5 bases at V and 8 bases at J, with 19 bases between. Germline CDR1 is LNHDA and CDR2 is SQIVND (reference sequence). The CDR3: CASSGTGTTTEPQHF. CDR3 bases: TGTGCCAGTAGTGGGACCGGGACAACCACCGAGCCCCAGCATTTT.

Here the CDR3 reads CATVPIAGQHAGELFF. CDR3 nucleotide sequence: TGTGCCACCGTCCCCATAGCGGGACAACACGCGGGGGAGCTGTTTTTT. V gene TRBV19 combines with J gene TRBJ2-2; TRBD2 matches 8 bases. Germline CDR1 is LNHDA and CDR2 is SQIVND (reference sequence). The CDR3 has 16 amino acids. Losses at the gene ends were 10 bases for V and 8 bases for J; bases not matched to a gene: 18. Complete variable domain (other parts from reference TRBV19 and TRBJ2-2): DGGITQSPKYLFRKEGQNVTLSCEQNLNHDAMYWYRQDPGQGLRLIYYSQIVNDFQKGDIAEGYSVSREKKESFPLTVTSAQKNPTAFYLCATVPIAGQHAGELFFGEGSRLTVL.

CDR3 nucleotide sequence: TGTGCCTGGAGTCCGGACTTCATGAACACTGAAGCTTTCTTT. Translating it yields CAWSPDFMNTEAFF. The chain carries TRBV30 and TRBJ1-1; D gene uncertain. Germline V gene data show CDR1 as GTSNPN and CDR2 as SVGIG (reference sequence). The CDR3 extends over 14 amino acids. The germline V and J ends were trimmed by 2 bases and 0 bases, with 10 bases remaining between them.

The chain uses TRBV5-1 and TRBJ2-3; TRBD2 aligns across 11 bases. CDR1 is SGHRS, CDR2 YFSETQ, per germline. The CDR3 runs to 15 residues. Trimming took 6 bases from V and 6 from J; bases not matched to a gene: 9. The CDR3 loop is CASNTLAGVQDTQYF. CDR3 DNA sequence: TGCGCCAGCAACACACTAGCGGGAGTACAGGATACGCAGTATTTT.

The rearrangement links TRBV10-3 to TRBJ2-7, with D unresolved. The V gene lost 3 bases and the J gene lost 6 bases, with 12 bases spanning the gap. The CDR3 contains 13 residues. Germline V gene data show CDR1 as ENHRY and CDR2 as SYGVKD. CDR3 sequence (DNA): TGTGCCATCAGTGAAGGGCCCTCGTCCGAGCAGTACTTC. Translating gives CAISEGPSSEQYF.

The chain couples TRBV4-1 to TRBJ2-1; TRBD2 matches at 8 bases. Per germline, CDR1 MGHRA and CDR2 YSYEKL. The CDR3 runs 16 residues. Germline trimming cut 1 base from V and 3 bases from J; bases unmatched to any gene: 5. The CDR3 DNA reads TGCGCCAGCAGCCAAGCCGCTACTAGCGGCTACAATGAGCAGTTCTTC. Its translation: CASSQAATSGYNEQFF.

The chain joins TRBV7-2 to TRBJ2-5; D is ambiguous. V lost 3 bases and J 9 bases, leaving 11 bases between the germline ends. The CDR3 runs 12 residues. Germline V gene data show CDR1 as SGHTA and CDR2 as FQGNSA. Here the CDR3 DNA reads TGTGCCAGCAGCTTCTCACGCGAGGCCCAGTACTTC. Encoded protein: CASSFSREAQYF.

The DNA of the CDR3 is TGTGCCAGCAGGGCCCAGGGAACTGCCTACGAGCAGTACTTC. Its protein is CASRAQGTAYEQYF. The chain recombines TRBV5-4 with TRBJ2-7; tentative D call: TRBD1 (5 bases). Germline V gives CDR1 SGHNT, CDR2 YYREEE (reference sequence). The CDR3 spans 14 residues. V was trimmed by 5 bases and J by 2 bases, leaving 14 bases between them.

Remarks on this clone: This same CDR3 is encoded by further DNA sequences in the sample. V usage is TRBV6-5 and J usage is TRBJ1-5; 7 nucleotides line up with TRBD1. After removal of 0 bases from V and 2 bases from J, the junction contained 1 base not matched to a gene. Germline V gene lookup returns CDR1 MNHEY and CDR2 SVGAGI. The CDR3 has 15 amino acids. The CDR3 loop is CASSYSGTGNQPQHF. CDR3 nucleotide sequence: TGTGCCAGCAGTTACTCCGGGACAGGCAATCAGCCCCAGCATTTT.

J is TRBJ1-6 and V is TRBV7-9; tentatively, D is TRBD1 (5 bases). Germline V lookup: CDR1 SEHNR, CDR2 FQNEAQ (reference sequence). The CDR3 runs 15 residues. V shed 8 bases and J shed 8 bases, with 19 bases lying between them. CDR3 loop: CASETGTELYSPLHF. The DNA of the CDR3 is TGTGCCAGCGAGACCGGGACGGAACTTTATTCACCCCTCCACTTT.

The chain employs TRBV7-7 and TRBJ2-5; D not resolved. CDR1 and CDR2 (germline): SSHAT, FNYEAQ (reference sequence). The V gene lost 5 bases and the J gene lost 0 bases, with 4 bases spanning the gap. The CDR3 sequence is 12 residues long. The CDR3 spells CASSGYQETQYF. CDR3 nucleotide sequence: TGTGCCAGCAGCGGGTACCAAGAGACCCAGTACTTC.

The chain is built from TRBV28 and TRBJ1-5; 7 bases map to TRBD1. The CDR3 is 21 amino acids. With 7 bases clipped from V and 0 bases from J, the junction kept 24 bases outside the gene matches. Per the germline V gene, CDR1 is MDHEN and CDR2 is SYDVKM. The CDR3 region has the DNA TGTGCCAGCACCACGATGGGGGGGGACAGAAGCCAAATATATAGCAATCAGCCCCAGCATTTT. Protein: CASTTMGGDRSQIYSNQPQHF.

As to this clone: The identical CDR3 is also encoded by other nucleotide sequences in the sample. The V and J genes are TRBV20-1 and TRBJ1-5; D unclear. Trimming pared 3 bases from V and 4 bases from J, leaving 4 bases between. The CDR3 spans 11 residues. The V gene's germline CDR1 is DFQATT and CDR2 SNEGSKA (reference sequence). CDR3 DNA sequence: TGCAGTGCTAGCCTAAATCAGCCCCAGCATTTT. This sequence encodes CSASLNQPQHF.

The chain combines TRBV18 with TRBJ2-7; D gene ambiguous. Germline assignment: CDR1 KGHSH and CDR2 LQKENI. Trimming left V 1 base short and J 4 bases short, with 11 bases between. The CDR3 contains 14 residues. CDR3 amino acids: CASSPQVAEYEQYF. As DNA, the CDR3 is TGTGCCAGCTCACCACAAGTCGCTGAGTACGAGCAGTACTTC.

The chain employs TRBV2 and TRBJ2-7; TRBD1 is a possible D gene (6 bases). V dropped 4 bases and J dropped 1 base, with 14 bases sitting between them. The germline V gene encodes CDR1 SNHLY and CDR2 FYNNEI. The CDR3 has 15 residues. CDR3 coding DNA: TGTGCCAGCAGTGCGGACCAGGGGTTTTCCTACGAGCAGTACTTC. This sequence encodes CASSADQGFSYEQYF.

The gene calls are TRBV27 and TRBJ2-3, with 11 positions matching TRBD2. The CDR3 spans 17 residues. After removal of 5 bases from V and 4 bases from J, the junction contained 11 bases not matched to a gene. Germline loops: CDR1 MNHEY, CDR2 SMNVEV (reference sequence). The CDR3: CASSRWLTSGIPDTQYF. CDR3 DNA sequence: TGTGCCAGCAGTCGATGGTTGACTAGCGGGATCCCAGATACGCAGTATTTT.

The chain joins TRBV5-1 to TRBJ1-3; D not certain. V was cut by 1 base and J by 0 bases, with 8 bases left in between. The CDR3 extends over 15 amino acids. Germline assignment: CDR1 SGHRS and CDR2 YFSETQ. Here the CDR3 reads CASSLSTPSGNTIYF. CDR3 DNA sequence: TGCGCCAGCAGCTTGTCGACACCCTCTGGAAACACCATATATTTT.

To note about this clone: Other DNA sequences in this specimen translate into the identical CDR3. J is TRBJ2-1 and V is TRBV28, with 8 nucleotides matching TRBD2. The CDR3 loop spans 13 amino acids. V trimming: 7 bases; J trimming: 4 bases; junction bases outside the gene matches: 3. Germline V gene data show CDR1 as MDHEN and CDR2 as SYDVKM. The CDR3 bases are TGTGCCAGCACCCCGGGAGGGTACAATGAGCAGTTCTTC. Its protein is CASTPGGYNEQFF.

The chain links TRBV9 to TRBJ2-5; tentative D call: TRBD2 (6 bases). The CDR3 covers 14 residues. The germline V gene has CDR1 SGDLS and CDR2 YYNGEE. Trimming took off 3 bases at V and 2 bases at J, with 11 bases between the two ends. The CDR3 loop reads CASSAVGGQETQYF. CDR3 bases: TGTGCCAGCAGCGCCGTCGGGGGTCAAGAGACCCAGTACTTC.

This chain links TRBV5-6 with TRBJ2-1; weak D call: TRBD2 (6 bases). The CDR3 spans 14 residues. Germline CDR1 SGHDT, CDR2 YYEEEE. V lost 4 bases and J 4 bases, leaving 12 bases between the germline ends. The CDR3, as DNA: TGTGCCAGCAGCACCACGACTAGTTACAATGAGCAGTTCTTC. It translates to CASSTTTSYNEQFF.

The chain recombines TRBV7-2 with TRBJ2-7; weak D call: TRBD2 (6 bases). This CDR3 region has 19 residues. Deletions cut 3 bases from V and 6 bases from J, with 30 bases between. Germline V gene lookup returns CDR1 SGHTA and CDR2 FQGNSA. The CDR3: CASSLKGYGTKAVEGEQYF. The CDR3 DNA reads as TGTGCCAGCAGCTTGAAAGGGTATGGTACTAAGGCGGTGGAGGGCGAGCAGTACTTC.

The chain links TRBV4-1 to TRBJ2-7, with 7 bases aligning to TRBD2. Looked up from germline, CDR1 is MGHRA and CDR2 is YSYEKL. V gave up 4 bases and J gave up 2 bases; unmatched junction bases: 2. This CDR3 region has 13 residues. CDR3 bases: TGCGCCAGCAGCCGCGGACTAGCCTACGAGCAGTACTTC. Translated: CASSRGLAYEQYF.

The gene calls are TRBV30 and TRBJ2-3; D is uncertain. The CDR3 length is 14 residues. Germline CDR1 and CDR2: GTSNPN and SVGIG (reference sequence). V was shortened by 0 bases and J by 5 bases, with 12 bases between the two germline ends. CDR3 amino acids: CAWSVVRIEDTQYF. The DNA of the CDR3 is TGTGCCTGGAGTGTCGTCAGAATAGAAGATACGCAGTATTTT.

The rearrangement uses TRBV18 and TRBJ1-1, with 9 bases matching TRBD1. The junction had 6 bases not matched to a gene; V was cut back by 4 bases and J by 0 bases. The CDR3 runs to 16 residues. CDR1 and CDR2 (germline): KGHSH, LQKENI. CDR3 DNA: TGTGCCAGCTCACGGGACAGGGTATCGGTGAACACTGAAGCTTTCTTT. Amino acids: CASSRDRVSVNTEAFF.

The chain has TRBV28 and TRBJ2-7; TRBD1 matches 10 bases. Germline V gene sequence: CDR1 MDHEN, CDR2 SYDVKM. The CDR3 is made up of 12 amino acids. V lost 8 bases and J lost 7; bases outside the gene matches: 5. CDR3 amino acids: CASGTGAIEQYF. In nucleotides, the CDR3 is TGTGCCAGCGGGACAGGGGCTATAGAGCAGTACTTC. Complete variable domain (other parts from reference TRBV28 and TRBJ2-7): DVKVTQSSRYLVKRTGEKVFLECVQDMDHENMFWYRQDPGLGLRLIYFSYDVKMKEKGDIPEGYSVSREKKERFSLILESASTNQTSMYLCASGTGAIEQYFGPGTRLTVT.

The chain couples TRBV6-6 to TRBJ2-5; 8 nucleotides match TRBD1. Trimming at V came to 6 bases and at J to 2 bases, leaving 11 bases not matched to a gene. The germline V gene encodes CDR1 MNHNY and CDR2 SVGAGI (reference sequence). The CDR3 sequence is 16 residues long. This chain's CDR3 is CASSLGGTGPQETQYF. Written as DNA, the CDR3 is TGTGCCAGCAGCCTAGGTGGGACAGGCCCTCAAGAGACCCAGTACTTC.

This chain uses TRBV10-3 with TRBJ2-5; D possibly uses TRBD1 or TRBD2 (5 bases each). Germline CDR1 is ENHRY and CDR2 is SYGVKD. The CDR3 is 15 residues long. Trimming pared 0 bases from V and 4 bases from J, leaving 12 bases between. CDR3 in DNA: TGTGCCATCAGTGAGTCGTATTTTGGGACAGAGACCCAGTACTTC. Protein product: CAISESYFGTETQYF.